These T cell receptor beta chains were read from a single sample in a study of graft-versus-host responses after intestinal transplantation. The assay was immunoSEQ multiplex PCR, and TCRdb's table has in-frame clones only and misses some. The data show 75,000 to 100,000 clones, more than 75% seen once. The sequenced sample was PBMCs, obtained 255 days after intestinal transplant. These receptors came from a human patient who received an intestinal transplant, so some T cells may come from the graft donor. CDR3s include the opening cysteine and the closing phenylalanine or tryptophan. The D gene is left open where the match is weak. Not every row has a clone size; where given, it reads once, few, many or a size class.

>NA|TRBV28|NA|16|TRBJ2-7
CASSFGMTPFSYEQYF
TGTGCCAGCAGTTTTGGAATGACACCCTTCTCCTACGAGCAGTACTTC
>NA|TRBV11-2|NA|14|TRBJ1-2
CASSLVAGNYGYTF
TGTGCCAGCAGCTTAGTAGCAGGGAACTATGGCTACACCTTC
>NA|TRBV9|NA|14|TRBJ2-7
CASSVGGFSYEQYF
TGTGCCAGCAGCGTAGGGGGCTTTTCCTACGAGCAGTACTTC
>NA|TRBV7-2|TRBD1|14|TRBJ1-5
CASSGTGAGQPQHF
TGTGCCAGCAGCGGGACAGGGGCCGGTCAGCCCCAGCATTTT
>NA|TRBV7-2|TRBD1|16|TRBJ1-5
CASSPTGAASNQPQHF
TGTGCCAGCAGCCCGACAGGGGCCGCTTCCAATCAGCCCCAGCATTTT
>NA|TRBV7-6|TRBD1|13|TRBJ1-2
CASSPGQPYGYTF
TGTGCCAGCAGCCCGGGACAGCCCTATGGCTACACCTTC
>NA|TRBV7-7|NA|14|TRBJ2-1
CASSYADGNNEQFF
TGTGCTAGCAGCTACGCCGACGGGAACAATGAGCAGTTCTTC
>once|TRBV5-6|TRBD2|13|TRBJ2-1
CASRETGGPEQFF
TGTGCCAGCCGCGAGACGGGAGGGCCTGAGCAGTTCTTC
>few|TRBV28|NA|18|TRBJ2-3
CASSSLYPPALLTDTQYF
TGTGCCAGCAGTTCACTTTACCCTCCGGCTCTCCTCACAGATACGCAGTATTTT
>NA|TRBV19|NA|18|TRBJ1-2
CASSSPLARARRDYGYTF
TGTGCCAGTAGTTCCCCCCTAGCCCGGGCCCGACGGGACTATGGCTACACCTTC
>NA|TRBV14|NA|12|TRBJ2-3
CASSFSPDTQYF
TGTGCCAGCAGCTTTTCTCCAGATACGCAGTATTTT
>few|TRBV7-2|TRBD2|15|TRBJ2-3
CASSWAGGVTDTQYF
TGTGCCAGCAGCTGGGCGGGGGGCGTCACAGATACGCAGTATTTT
>NA|TRBV9|NA|17|TRBJ1-3
CASSLRDTPASGNTIYF
TGTGCCAGCAGCTTGAGGGACACCCCAGCCTCTGGAAACACCATATATTTT
>NA|TRBV6-6|TRBD1|16|TRBJ1-4
CAHAPGQGASFEKLFF
TGTGCCCACGCTCCGGGACAGGGGGCCTCATTCGAAAAACTGTTTTTT
>few|TRBV27|NA|16|TRBJ1-5
CASNLLPPQGNQPQHF
TGTGCCAGCAACCTACTCCCACCCCAGGGGAATCAGCCCCAGCATTTT
>NA|TRBV29-1|NA|14|TRBJ1-2
CSVEGRDKYYGYTF
TGCAGCGTTGAAGGAAGGGACAAGTACTATGGCTACACCTTC
>NA|TRBV2|TRBD2|20|TRBJ2-1
CASGYRGTSGDTNSYNEQFF
TGTGCCAGCGGTTATCGCGGGACTAGCGGGGACACCAACTCCTACAATGAGCAGTTCTTC
>NA|TRBV28|NA|14|TRBJ1-5
CASRTEFSNQPQHF
TGTGCCAGCAGGACGGAGTTTAGCAATCAGCCCCAGCATTTT
>once|TRBV7-6|NA|15|TRBJ2-3
CASSLGQARTDTQYF
TGTGCCAGCAGCTTAGGGCAGGCCCGCACAGATACGCAGTATTTT
>NA|TRBV6-6|NA|16|TRBJ2-7
CASSYPVQPGSYEQYF
TGTGCCAGCAGTTACCCCGTTCAGCCAGGATCCTACGAGCAGTACTTC
>NA|TRBV7-9|TRBD2|16|TRBJ2-1
CASSRSGTRDRHEQFF
TGTGCCAGCAGCCGTTCTGGGACTAGGGATCGACATGAGCAGTTCTTC
>NA|TRBV7-6|TRBD2|15|TRBJ2-7
CASSSDPSGSDEQYF
TGTGCCAGCAGCTCCGACCCTAGCGGGAGCGACGAGCAGTACTTC
>few|TRBV6-5|NA|14|TRBJ1-4
CASSWAPTNEKLFF
TGTGCCAGCAGCTGGGCGCCGACTAATGAAAAACTGTTTTTT
>NA|TRBV7-3|NA|15|TRBJ2-1
CASSRARGIPNEQFF
TGTGCCAGCAGTCGAGCGAGAGGGATTCCAAATGAGCAGTTCTTC
>NA|TRBV6-5|TRBD1|16|TRBJ2-1
CASSYTGRGSYNEQFF
TGTGCCAGCAGTTACACGGGCAGGGGGTCCTACAATGAGCAGTTCTTC
>once|TRBV4-1|NA|13|TRBJ2-5
CASSQTVLETQYF
TGCGCCAGCAGCCAGACAGTCCTAGAGACCCAGTACTTC
>NA|TRBV30|NA|12|TRBJ1-2
CAWTTELYGYTF
TGTGCCTGGACGACAGAGCTCTATGGCTACACCTTC
>NA|TRBV29-1|TRBD2|13|TRBJ2-7
CSVLAGLSYEQYF
TGCAGCGTACTAGCGGGTCTCTCCTACGAGCAGTACTTC
>NA|TRBV10-1|NA|18|TRBJ2-2
CASSESPGQGSHTGELFF
TGCGCCAGCAGTGAGTCTCCGGGGCAGGGGTCTCACACCGGGGAGCTGTTTTTT
>NA|TRBV27|NA|14|TRBJ2-3
CASFGGMSTDTQYF
TGTGCCAGTTTCGGCGGGATGAGCACAGATACGCAGTATTTT
>NA|TRBV2|TRBD2|13|TRBJ2-3
CASCGLVRDTQYF
TGTGCCAGCTGCGGACTAGTTAGAGATACGCAGTATTTT
>NA|TRBV9|TRBD2|17|TRBJ2-2
CASSVEIGGSITGELFF
TGTGCCAGCAGCGTAGAAATCGGGGGGTCAATCACCGGGGAGCTGTTTTTT
>NA|TRBV5-6|NA|13|TRBJ1-2
CASSLDGVYGYTF
TGTGCCAGCAGCTTGGACGGTGTCTATGGCTACACCTTC
>NA|TRBV10-2|NA|16|TRBJ2-3
CASRNRTLESTDTQYF
TGCGCCAGCAGGAATCGGACGTTAGAGAGCACAGATACGCAGTATTTT
>NA|TRBV5-5|NA|11|TRBJ2-7
CASSSTYEQYF
TGTGCCAGCAGCTCGACCTACGAGCAGTACTTC
>NA|TRBV28|NA|13|TRBJ1-5
CASISGFAQPQHF
TGTGCCAGCATCTCGGGGTTCGCTCAGCCCCAGCATTTT
>NA|TRBV6-5|TRBD1|14|TRBJ1-1
CASSPTGGDIKAFF
TGTGCCAGCAGTCCGACAGGGGGCGATATTAAAGCTTTCTTT
>NA|TRBV7-9|TRBD1|16|TRBJ1-1
CASSSDRGQINTEAFF
TGTGCCAGCAGCTCGGACAGGGGGCAAATAAACACTGAAGCTTTCTTT
>NA|TRBV30|NA|16|TRBJ1-2
CAWSFRWEEANYGYTF
TGTGCCTGGAGCTTTAGGTGGGAGGAAGCTAACTATGGCTACACCTTC
>NA|TRBV5-4|TRBD1|14|TRBJ1-2
CASSRTGVGYGYTF
TGTGCCAGCAGCCGAACAGGGGTCGGATATGGCTACACCTTC
>NA|TRBV7-9|NA|15|TRBJ2-2
CASSLVARNTGELFF
TGTGCCAGCAGCTTAGTCGCCAGAAACACCGGGGAGCTGTTTTTT
>NA|TRBV5-4|TRBD1|14|TRBJ1-3
CASSSTGAGNTIYF
TGTGCCAGCAGCTCGACAGGGGCTGGAAACACCATATATTTT
>few|TRBV28|NA|14|TRBJ2-7
CASSPITFSYEQYF
TGTGCCAGCAGTCCCATCACATTTTCCTACGAGCAGTACTTC
>NA|TRBV2|TRBD1|14|TRBJ1-1
CASSSGQGSAEAFF
TGTGCCAGCAGTAGCGGACAGGGCTCCGCTGAAGCTTTCTTT
>NA|TRBV6-1|TRBD2|18|TRBJ2-1
CASSEAINGLAGTLEQFF
TGTGCCAGCAGTGAAGCGATAAATGGGCTAGCGGGGACTCTCGAGCAGTTCTTC
>NA|TRBV29-1|TRBD1|14|TRBJ1-2
CSVELRYRGDGYTF
TGCAGCGTTGAACTACGGTACAGGGGTGACGGCTACACCTTC
>NA|TRBV19|NA|16|TRBJ2-1
CATKSPLPGSNNEQFF
TGTGCCACCAAAAGTCCTCTTCCGGGATCCAACAATGAGCAGTTCTTC
>NA|TRBV2|NA|14|TRBJ2-1
CASSEAQLALEQFF
TGTGCCAGCAGTGAAGCGCAACTAGCTCTTGAGCAGTTCTTC
>NA|TRBV11-2|NA|14|TRBJ2-7
CASSLGQASYEQYF
TGTGCCAGCAGCTTAGGACAGGCTTCCTACGAGCAGTACTTC
>NA|TRBV6-6|TRBD2|16|TRBJ2-1
CASSSQLAGIYNEQFF
TGTGCCAGCAGTTCCCAACTAGCGGGGATCTACAATGAGCAGTTCTTC
>few|TRBV19|NA|15|TRBJ2-2
CASSIVRPQTGELFF
TGTGCCAGTAGTATAGTTAGACCCCAAACCGGGGAGCTGTTTTTT
>NA|TRBV9|TRBD2|20|TRBJ2-3
CASSGPGVGRASGGTDTQYF
TGTGCCAGCAGCGGGCCTGGCGTGGGGAGGGCTAGCGGGGGCACAGATACGCAGTATTTT
>NA|TRBV19|NA|20|TRBJ1-2
CASSRGVLAQTGPMNYGYTF
TGTGCCAGTAGCCGCGGTGTTCTCGCCCAAACGGGACCGATGAACTATGGCTACACCTTC
>NA|TRBV6-6|TRBD1|15|TRBJ1-2
CASSVFRETGVGYTF
TGTGCCAGCAGTGTTTTCCGGGAAACAGGGGTGGGCTACACCTTC
>NA|TRBV29-1|TRBD1|11|TRBJ1-2
CSAGTGSGYTF
TGCAGCGCCGGGACAGGGAGTGGCTACACCTTC